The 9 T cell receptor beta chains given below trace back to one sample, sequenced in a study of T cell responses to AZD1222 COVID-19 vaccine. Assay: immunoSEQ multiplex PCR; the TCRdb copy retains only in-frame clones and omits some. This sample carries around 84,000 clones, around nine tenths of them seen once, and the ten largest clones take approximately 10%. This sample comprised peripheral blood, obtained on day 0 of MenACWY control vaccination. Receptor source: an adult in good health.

CDR3 loop: CAWNVGQINTEAFF. The CDR3, as DNA: TGTGCCTGGAACGTAGGTCAGATAAACACTGAAGCTTTCTTT. V gene TRBV30 combines with J gene TRBJ1-1; no definite D call. The CDR3 runs to 14 residues. Trimming took off 4 bases at V and 2 bases at J, with 14 bases between the two ends. CDR1 GTSNPN and CDR2 SVGIG come from the germline V gene (reference sequence).

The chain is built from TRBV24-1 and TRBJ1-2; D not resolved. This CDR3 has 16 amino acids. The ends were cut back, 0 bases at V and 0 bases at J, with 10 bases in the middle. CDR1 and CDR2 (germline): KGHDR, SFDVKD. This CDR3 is CATSDLWSLANYGYTF. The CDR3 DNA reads TGTGCCACCAGTGATTTGTGGAGTTTAGCTAACTATGGCTACACCTTC.

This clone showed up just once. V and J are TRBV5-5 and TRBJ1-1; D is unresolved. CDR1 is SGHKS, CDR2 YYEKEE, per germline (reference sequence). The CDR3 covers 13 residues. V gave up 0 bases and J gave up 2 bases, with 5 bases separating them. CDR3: CASSLEVNTEAFF. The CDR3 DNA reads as TGTGCCAGCAGCTTGGAGGTAAACACTGAAGCTTTCTTT.

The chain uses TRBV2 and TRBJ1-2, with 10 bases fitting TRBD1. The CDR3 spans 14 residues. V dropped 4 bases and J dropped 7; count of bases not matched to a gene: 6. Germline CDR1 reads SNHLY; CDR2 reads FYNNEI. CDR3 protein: CASSAETGGVGYTF. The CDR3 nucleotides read TGTGCCAGCAGTGCCGAGACAGGGGGCGTTGGCTACACCTTC. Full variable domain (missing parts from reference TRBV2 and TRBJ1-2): EPEVTQTPSHQVTQMGQEVILRCVPISNHLYFYWYRQILGQKVEFLVSFYNNEISEKSEIFDDQFSVERPDGSNFTLKIRSTKLEDSAMYFCASSAETGGVGYTFGSGTRLTVV.

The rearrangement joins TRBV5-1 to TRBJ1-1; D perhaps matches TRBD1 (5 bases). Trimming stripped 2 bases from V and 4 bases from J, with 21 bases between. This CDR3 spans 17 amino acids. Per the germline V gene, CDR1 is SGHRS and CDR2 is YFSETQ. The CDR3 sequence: CASSFQGVGRSGTEAFF. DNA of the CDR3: TGCGCCAGCAGCTTTCAGGGAGTGGGGCGAAGTGGCACTGAAGCTTTCTTT.

CDR3 bases: TGTGCCAGCAGCCCCCCGAGGGGAGGTTACCGCACCGGGGAGCTGTTTTTT. As protein: CASSPPRGGYRTGELFF. The V and J genes are TRBV7-9 and TRBJ2-2; the D gene is possibly TRBD2 (6 bases). V lost 5 bases and J 4 bases, leaving 20 bases between the germline ends. The CDR3 runs 17 residues. The germline gives CDR1 SEHNR, CDR2 FQNEAQ (reference sequence).

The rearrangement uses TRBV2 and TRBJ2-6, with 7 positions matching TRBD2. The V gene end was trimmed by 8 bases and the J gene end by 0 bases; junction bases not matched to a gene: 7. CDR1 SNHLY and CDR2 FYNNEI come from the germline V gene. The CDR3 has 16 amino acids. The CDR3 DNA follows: TGTGCCAGCTGGGGGGGACCCGACTCTGGGGCCAACGTCCTGACTTTC. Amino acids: CASWGGPDSGANVLTF.

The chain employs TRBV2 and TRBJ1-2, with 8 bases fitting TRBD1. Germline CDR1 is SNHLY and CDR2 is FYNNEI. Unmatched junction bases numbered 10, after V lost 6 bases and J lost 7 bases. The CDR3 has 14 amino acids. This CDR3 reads CASRAGQGKGGYTF. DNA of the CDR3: TGTGCCAGCAGGGCCGGACAGGGAAAAGGTGGCTACACCTTC. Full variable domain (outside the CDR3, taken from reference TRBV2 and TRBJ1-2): EPEVTQTPSHQVTQMGQEVILRCVPISNHLYFYWYRQILGQKVEFLVSFYNNEISEKSEIFDDQFSVERPDGSNFTLKIRSTKLEDSAMYFCASRAGQGKGGYTFGSGTRLTVV.

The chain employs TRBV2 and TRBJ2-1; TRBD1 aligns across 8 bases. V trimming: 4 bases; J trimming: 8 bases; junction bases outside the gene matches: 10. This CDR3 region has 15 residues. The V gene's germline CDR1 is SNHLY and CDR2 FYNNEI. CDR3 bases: TGTGCCAGCAGTGGATCAGGGGGCGCGTTGGATGAGCAGTTCTTC. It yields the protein CASSGSGGALDEQFF.